One and the same sample provided the 26 T cell receptor beta chains below, sequenced in a study of blood T cell repertoires in COVID-19. Generated by immunoSEQ multiplex PCR, the TCRdb table keeps only in-frame clones and is missing some. Of over 150,000 clones in the sample, approximately 88% were seen once. Sequenced material: peripheral blood. These receptor sequences come from a woman between 55 and 75 years old with acute or convalescent COVID-19.

This chain joins TRBV4-2 and TRBJ2-5, with a weak D call TRBD2 (6 bases). Per the germline V gene, CDR1 is LGHNA and CDR2 is YNFKEQ. Trimming removed 0 bases from V and 7 bases from J, with 9 bases in between. This CDR3 spans 13 amino acids. The CDR3: CASSQDQGGTQYF. The CDR3 DNA is TGTGCCAGCAGCCAAGATCAGGGAGGGACCCAGTACTTC.

The V gene is TRBV6-6, the J gene TRBJ2-7; 9 nucleotides match TRBD1. V trimming: 2 bases; J trimming: 3 bases; junction bases outside the gene matches: 2. Germline V CDR1 and CDR2: MNHNY, SVGAGI (reference sequence). There are 14 residues in the CDR3. CDR3 region: CASSYMGQGYEQYF. DNA of the CDR3: TGTGCCAGCAGTTACATGGGACAGGGCTACGAGCAGTACTTC.

CDR3 residues: CASSLRGSNQPQHF. CDR3 DNA: TGTGCCAGCAGCTTAAGGGGATCGAATCAGCCCCAGCATTTT. The chain combines TRBV7-2 with TRBJ1-5, with TRBD1 as a possible D gene (5 bases). The CDR3 has 14 residues. Germline values: CDR1 SGHTA, CDR2 FQGNSA. Between the trimmed V and J ends, which lost 2 bases and 4 bases, there was a span of 9 bases.

The gene calls are TRBV5-4 and TRBJ1-1; D gene ambiguous. Germline CDR1 reads SGHNT; CDR2 reads YYREEE (reference sequence). V was trimmed by 1 base and J by 2 bases, leaving 6 bases between them. This CDR3 region has 13 residues. The CDR3 DNA reads as TGTGCCAGCAGCTTGACACCTAACACTGAAGCTTTCTTT. This gives the protein CASSLTPNTEAFF.

The chain carries TRBV6-1 and TRBJ1-6; 7 bases line up with TRBD1. The CDR3 sequence is 15 residues long. With 0 bases clipped from V and 8 bases from J, the junction kept 4 bases outside the gene matches. Germline V gene sequence: CDR1 MNHNS, CDR2 SASEGT. CDR3 sequence reads: CASSEAGRGDSPLHF. In DNA, the CDR3 is TGTGCCAGCAGTGAAGCCGGCAGGGGGGATTCACCCCTCCACTTT.

This rearrangement joins TRBV6-6 to TRBJ1-5, with TRBD1 as a possible D gene (5 bases). Per the germline V gene, CDR1 is MNHNY and CDR2 is SVGAGI (reference sequence). The CDR3 runs to 12 residues. V lost 6 bases, J lost 7 bases, and 10 bases lay in between. Written as DNA, the CDR3 is TGTGCCAGCAGCAGGGAGGAACAGCCCCAGCATTTT. Protein product: CASSREEQPQHF.

The chain couples TRBV13 to TRBJ2-3, with TRBD1 as a possible D gene (6 bases). Germline V gene sequence: CDR1 PRHDT, CDR2 FYEKMQ (reference sequence). This CDR3 contains 14 residues. V lost 3 bases and J lost 4, with 11 bases in between. The CDR3 sequence is CASSFDRSSDTQYF. The CDR3 coding sequence is TGTGCCAGCAGCTTCGACAGGTCTTCAGATACGCAGTATTTT.

The table lists this clone with a few counts. This chain joins TRBV6-2 or TRBV6-3 and TRBJ1-2; 7 bases align to TRBD1. J lost 0 bases, V lost 2 bases, and 6 bases had no gene match. This CDR3 contains 16 residues. The germline CDR1 and CDR2 sequences are MNHEY and SVGEGT. The CDR3 is CASSYTPGTANYGYTF. CDR3 nucleotide sequence: TGTGCCAGCAGTTACACCCCCGGGACAGCTAACTATGGCTACACCTTC.

The chain joins TRBV6-5 to TRBJ2-3; D is unresolved. The V end was cut by 5 bases, the J end by 3 bases, with 9 bases between. Per the germline V gene, CDR1 is MNHEY and CDR2 is SVGAGI. The CDR3 has 13 residues. The CDR3 DNA is TGTGCCAGCAGTACTGTTGGTACAGATACGCAGTATTTT. Translating gives CASSTVGTDTQYF.

V usage is TRBV6-4 and J usage is TRBJ1-2; 7 positions match TRBD1. CDR1 and CDR2 (germline): MRHNA, SNTAGT. This CDR3 has 14 amino acids. Unmatched junction bases numbered 11, after V lost 5 bases and J lost 8 bases. The CDR3 is CASSPRQGGKGYTF. The CDR3 nucleotides read TGTGCCAGCAGTCCTAGACAGGGCGGAAAAGGCTACACCTTC.

The chain joins TRBV5-1 to TRBJ1-2, with TRBD1 as a possible D gene (5 bases). CDR1 SGHRS and CDR2 YFSETQ come from the germline V gene. This CDR3 has 13 amino acids. The V and J ends lost 1 base and 4 bases respectively, with 8 bases between them. CDR3 in amino acids: CASSLTRAYGYTF. CDR3 in DNA: TGCGCCAGCAGCTTGACCAGGGCCTATGGCTACACCTTC. Looking up the rest from reference TRBV5-1 and TRBJ1-2 gives the full variable domain: KAGVTQTPRYLIKTRGQQVTLSCSPISGHRSVSWYQQTPGQGLQFLFEYFSETQRNKGNFPGRFSGRQFSNSRSEMNVSTLELGDSALYLCASSLTRAYGYTFGSGTRLTVV.

This CDR3 is CASSPGSSGANVLTF. CDR3 nucleotides: TGTGCCAGCTCACCCGGGAGCTCTGGGGCCAACGTCCTGACTTTC. The chain uses TRBV18 and TRBJ2-6; possible D gene TRBD2, 6 bases. V was clipped by 3 bases and J by 0 bases, with 6 bases between them. CDR3 length: 15 amino acids. Per the germline V gene, CDR1 is KGHSH and CDR2 is LQKENI.

This clone was observed a few times. The chain uses TRBV18 and TRBJ1-2; 9 bases fit TRBD1. This CDR3 has 15 amino acids. Germline V gives CDR1 KGHSH, CDR2 LQKENI. V lost 1 base and J lost 6; bases outside the gene matches: 6. The CDR3 here is CASSPLGQGRDGYTF. The CDR3 coding sequence is TGTGCCAGCTCACCACTCGGACAGGGGAGAGATGGCTACACCTTC.

The V gene is TRBV6-5, the J gene TRBJ1-2; D is undetermined. The V and J ends lost 8 bases and 2 bases respectively, with 6 bases between them. Germline-derived CDR1 and CDR2 are MNHEY and SVGAGI. The CDR3 sequence is 11 residues long. This CDR3 reads CASGQNYGYTF. CDR3 DNA sequence: TGTGCCAGCGGGCAAAACTATGGCTACACCTTC.

The chain employs TRBV21-1 and TRBJ2-3; no check of the table's D call, TRBD1, against the DNA was made. TRBV21-1 is an annotated pseudogene. The CDR3 runs 12 residues. DNA for the CDR3: TGTGCCAGCAGCCCAGTCCCAGATACGCAGTATTTT. It specifies CASSPVPDTQYF.

The CDR3, as DNA: TGTGCCAGCAGCTTTGAGTTGGGGACAGGGACTAGCACAGATACGCAGTATTTT. This gives the protein CASSFELGTGTSTDTQYF. The rearrangement joins TRBV12-1 to TRBJ2-3; TRBD1 is the table's D call and was not checked against the DNA. TRBV12-1 is a pseudogene. The CDR3 spans 18 residues.

This clone has only a few counts. This chain uses TRBV7-8 with TRBJ1-3; no definite D call. Germline V gives CDR1 SGHVS, CDR2 FQNEAQ. Trimming took off 5 bases at V and 11 bases at J, with 19 bases between the two ends. This CDR3 spans 14 amino acids. This CDR3 reads CASSAVKPENPIYF. The CDR3 nucleotides read TGTGCCAGCAGCGCCGTAAAGCCCGAGAACCCCATATATTTT.

The V gene is TRBV14, the J gene TRBJ1-3; 7 bases align to TRBD1. The CDR3 is 14 amino acids. The germline gives CDR1 SGHDN, CDR2 FVKESK. Trimming at V came to 0 bases and at J to 11 bases, leaving 7 bases not matched to a gene. The CDR3 DNA reads TGTGCCAGCAGCCAAGATAGGGGGCTCCAGCCCATATATTTT. As protein: CASSQDRGLQPIYF.

The genes are TRBV7-2 and TRBJ2-5, with 7 bases aligning to TRBD1. The CDR3 is made up of 16 amino acids. Germline V gene lookup returns CDR1 SGHTA and CDR2 FQGNSA. Trimming cost V 1 base and J 3 bases; bases outside gene matches: 8. Written as DNA, the CDR3 is TGTGCCAGCAGCTTAGTTTCTGGGACAGTAAAAGAGACCCAGTACTTC. It translates to CASSLVSGTVKETQYF.

This rearrangement joins TRBV19 to TRBJ2-7, with a possible D match to TRBD2 (6 bases). In germline, CDR1 is LNHDA, CDR2 SQIVND (reference sequence). Trimming shortened V by 3 bases and J by 0 bases, and 12 bases separated the two germline ends. The CDR3 spans 15 residues. This chain's CDR3 is CASSIGGPPSYEQYF. The CDR3 DNA sequence: TGTGCCAGTAGTATCGGGGGACCCCCCTCCTACGAGCAGTACTTC.

The chain links TRBV7-2 to TRBJ2-3; 11 bases are shared with TRBD2. Germline trimming cut 5 bases from V and 8 bases from J; bases unmatched to any gene: 12. The CDR3 loop spans 16 amino acids. Looked up from germline, CDR1 is SGHTA and CDR2 is FQGNSA. CDR3 sequence (DNA): TGTGCCAGCAGCCACCGGGCACTAGCGGGGGTTGGTACGCAGTATTTT. Translating it yields CASSHRALAGVGTQYF.

The chain joins TRBV5-1 to TRBJ1-2; no reliable D call. CDR1 is SGHRS, CDR2 YFSETQ, per germline. The CDR3 has 15 residues. The V end lost 4 bases, the J end lost 8 bases, and 21 bases lay between the germline ends. The CDR3 nucleotides are TGCGCCAGCAGCCTGGCCGGGTCGTCACGGGGAGGCTACACCTTC. Residues: CASSLAGSSRGGYTF. Drawing the rest from reference TRBV5-1 and TRBJ1-2, the complete variable domain is KAGVTQTPRYLIKTRGQQVTLSCSPISGHRSVSWYQQTPGQGLQFLFEYFSETQRNKGNFPGRFSGRQFSNSRSEMNVSTLELGDSALYLCASSLAGSSRGGYTFGSGTRLTVV.

The chain uses TRBV5-4 and TRBJ1-4; 7 nucleotides agree with TRBD1. This CDR3 is 14 amino acids long. V lost 3 bases to trimming and J lost 7 bases; unmatched junction nucleotides: 6. CDR1 is SGHNT, CDR2 YYREEE, per germline (reference sequence). This CDR3 is CASSSRQGVEKLFF. The CDR3 DNA reads as TGTGCCAGCAGCTCCCGTCAGGGGGTTGAAAAACTGTTTTTT.

The chain joins TRBV9 to TRBJ2-7; maybe TRBD1 (6 bases). The CDR3 runs to 14 residues. V was clipped by 2 bases and J by 0 bases, with 9 bases between them. The germline gives CDR1 SGDLS, CDR2 YYNGEE. CDR3 protein: CASSVDSGSYEQYF. Here the CDR3 DNA reads TGTGCCAGCAGCGTGGACAGTGGCTCCTACGAGCAGTACTTC. The full variable domain, rest sourced from reference TRBV9 and TRBJ2-7, is DSGVTQTPKHLITATGQRVTLRCSPRSGDLSVYWYQQSLDQGLQFLIQYYNGEERAKGNILERFSAQQFPDLHSELNLSSLELGDSALYFCASSVDSGSYEQYFGPGTRLTVT.

The chain carries TRBV6-5 and TRBJ1-1; TRBD1 aligns across 8 bases. Germline trimming cut 2 bases from V and 1 base from J; bases unmatched to any gene: 3. Per the germline V gene, CDR1 is MNHEY and CDR2 is SVGAGI. CDR3 length: 15 residues. The CDR3 is CASSYLGQANTEAFF. The CDR3 region has the DNA TGTGCCAGCAGTTACCTGGGACAGGCGAACACTGAAGCTTTCTTT.

The V and J genes are TRBV25-1 and TRBJ2-2; 7 bases agree with TRBD1. Germline values: CDR1 MGHDK, CDR2 SYGVNS. The V and J ends lost 4 bases and 4 bases, in that order; junction bases with no gene match: 6. This CDR3 has 15 residues. The CDR3: CASSADRAGTGELFF. In DNA form, the CDR3 reads TGTGCCAGCAGTGCCGACAGGGCGGGCACCGGGGAGCTGTTTTTT.